This T cell receptor (beta chain) is drawn from a study of shared clonotypes between healthy human individuals. Assay: immunoSEQ multiplex PCR; the TCRdb copy retains only in-frame clones and omits some. The profile shows about 600,000 clones, around 97% of them singletons. The CDR3 spans 14 residues. Germline CDR1 SGHRS, CDR2 YFSETQ. The V gene lost 5 bases and the J gene lost 0 bases, with 11 bases spanning the gap. The study, taken as a whole, reports: A limitation of the genetic and exposure-history diversity represented arose from few donors.

Regarding this clone: Its antigen is unknown.

The chain employs TRBV5-1 and TRBJ1-1, with a weak D call TRBD1 (6 bases). Sequenced sample: naive CD4+ T cells sorted from blood. Subset denoted: CD45RA+ positively selected. The TCR comes from a woman aged 25 to 45 in good health. CDR3 DNA: TGCGCCAGCAGGGGGGCATCCATGAACACTGAAGCTTTCTTT. It specifies CASRGASMNTEAFF.